This T cell receptor (beta chain) was identified during a study of T cell responses to AZD1222 COVID-19 vaccine. Study-level information: Second-dose timings of about 4 or about 12 weeks were pooled. The study's findings and limits: After two AZD1222 doses, spike-specific TCR breadth and depth rose versus day 0. Clonal diversity was possibly underestimated, and the donors were mostly white British, with more females. Of the AZD1222 recipients, only 5 to 7 were seropositive at baseline.

This clone occurred once. Its antigen is not known. Other nucleotide sequences from this sample produce the same CDR3. Measured with immunoSEQ multiplex PCR; TCRdb has only the in-frame clones, and not every one. The table has approximately 90,000 clones, roughly 90% seen once; the top ten hold around 3%. V gave up 0 bases and J gave up 2 bases, with 2 bases separating them. The V gene's germline CDR1 is MNHEY and CDR2 SVGAGI. This CDR3 is 13 amino acids long. The input for sequencing was peripheral blood, taken on day 0 of AZD1222 vaccination. This receptor was taken from an adult in good health. V gene TRBV6-5 combines with J gene TRBJ1-5; D is ambiguous. CDR3 loop: CASSYSRNQPQHF. For the CDR3, the DNA is TGTGCCAGCAGTTACTCGCGCAATCAGCCCCAGCATTTT.